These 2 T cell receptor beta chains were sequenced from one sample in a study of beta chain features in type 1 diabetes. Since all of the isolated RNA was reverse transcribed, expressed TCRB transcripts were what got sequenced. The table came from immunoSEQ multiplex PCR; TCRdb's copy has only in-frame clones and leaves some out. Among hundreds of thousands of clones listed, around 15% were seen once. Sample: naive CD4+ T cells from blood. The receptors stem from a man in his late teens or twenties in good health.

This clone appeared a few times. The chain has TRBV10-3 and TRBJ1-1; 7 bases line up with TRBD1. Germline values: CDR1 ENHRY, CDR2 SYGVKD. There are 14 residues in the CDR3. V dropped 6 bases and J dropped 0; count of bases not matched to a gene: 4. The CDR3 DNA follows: TGTGCCATCAGCCTGGGACAGCTGAACACTGAAGCTTTCTTT. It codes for CAISLGQLNTEAFF.

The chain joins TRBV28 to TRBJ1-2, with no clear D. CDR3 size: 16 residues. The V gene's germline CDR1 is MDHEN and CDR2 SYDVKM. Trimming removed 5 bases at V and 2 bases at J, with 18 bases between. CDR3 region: CASSPRLGQGNYGYTF. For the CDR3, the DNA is TGTGCCAGCAGTCCCCGTTTGGGCCAAGGGAACTATGGCTACACCTTC.